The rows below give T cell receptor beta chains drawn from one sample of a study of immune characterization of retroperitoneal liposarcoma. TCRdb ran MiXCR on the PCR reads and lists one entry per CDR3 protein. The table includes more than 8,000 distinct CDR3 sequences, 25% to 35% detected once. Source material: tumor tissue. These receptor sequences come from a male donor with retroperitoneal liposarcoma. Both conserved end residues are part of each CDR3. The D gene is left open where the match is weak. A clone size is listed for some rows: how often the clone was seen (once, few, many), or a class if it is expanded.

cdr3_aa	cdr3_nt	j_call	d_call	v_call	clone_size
CASNMEGASDTQYF	TGTGCCAGCAACATGGAGGGGGCGTCAGATACGCAGTATTTT	TRBJ2-3	-	TRBV7-2	many
CASSTTGNTEAFF	TGTGCCAGCAGTACGACAGGGAACACTGAAGCTTTCTTT	TRBJ1-1	-	TRBV6-1	-
CASAHVHF	TGTGCCAGCGCACACGTCCACTTC	TRBJ2-1	-	TRBV6-1	-
CASSPQGAALYSPLHF	TGTGCCAGCAGTCCCCAGGGGGCGGCTCTATATTCACCCCTCCACTTT	TRBJ1-6	TRBD1	TRBV6-1	many
CASSSGDTTETQFF	TGTGCCAGCAGCTCGGGGGACACTACAGAGACCCAGTTCTTC	TRBJ2-1	-	TRBV27	few
CASSYAAYEQYF	TGTGCCAGCAGTTACGCCGCCTACGAGCAGTACTTC	TRBJ2-7	-	TRBV6-6	many
CASSLVSYNEQFF	TGTGCCAGCAGCTTAGTTTCCTACAATGAGCAGTTCTTC	TRBJ2-1	-	TRBV7-6	few
CASSEGESYNEQFF	TGTGCCAGCAGTGAAGGGGAGTCGTACAATGAGCAGTTCTTC	TRBJ2-1	-	TRBV6-1	-
CATDPAGGYGYTF	TGTGCCACCGACCCCGCCGGGGGCTATGGCTACACCTTC	TRBJ1-2	-	TRBV11-1	many
CASSLDQPGQRSYEQFF	TGTGCCAGCAGCCTAGACCAACCGGGACAGAGATCCTACGAGCAGTTCTTC	TRBJ2-1	TRBD1	TRBV11-2	-
CASSQGTGELFF	TGTGCCAGCAGTCAAGGGACCGGGGAGCTGTTTTTT	TRBJ2-2	-	TRBV6-1	many
CASSTNSFEKLFF	TGTGCCAGCAGTACGAACAGCTTTGAAAAACTGTTTTTT	TRBJ1-4	-	TRBV6-1	medium-sized
CASSRVRGDYNEQYF	TGTGCCAGCAGTCGCGTACGGGGGGATTACAATGAGCAGTACTTC	TRBJ2-5	TRBD2	TRBV12-3/TRBV12-4	few
CASSFGGSSEQFF	TGTGCCAGCAGCTTTGGGGGTTCAAGTGAGCAGTTCTTC	TRBJ2-1	-	TRBV11-2	-
CASGFAEGLTGELFF	TGTGCCAGTGGATTCGCCGAGGGGCTCACCGGGGAGCTGTTTTTT	TRBJ2-2	-	TRBV5-3	-
CASRTTGTDQPQHF	TGTGCCAGCAGGACGACCGGGACAGATCAGCCCCAGCATTTT	TRBJ1-5	TRBD1	TRBV12-3/TRBV12-4	-
CASLEADTQYF	TGTGCCAGTTTGGAGGCAGATACGCAGTATTTT	TRBJ2-3	-	TRBV12-3/TRBV12-4	-
CASSLKNRRAYNEQFF	TGTGCCAGCAGCTTGAAGAATCGAAGGGCCTACAATGAGCAGTTCTTC	TRBJ2-1	-	TRBV7-8	-
CASSLARRDTQYF	TGTGCCAGCAGTTTAGCTAGGAGAGATACGCAGTATTTT	TRBJ2-3	-	TRBV27	few
CASSPMAGDRETQYF	TGTGCCAGCAGCCCCATGGCGGGGGATCGAGAGACCCAGTACTTC	TRBJ2-5	TRBD2	TRBV25-1	few
CASSSYRESPSYEQYF	TGTGCCAGCAGCAGCTATCGGGAGAGCCCCTCCTACGAGCAGTACTTC	TRBJ2-7	-	TRBV7-2	many
CAVKWAGEYEQYF	TGTGCCGTTAAATGGGCAGGGGAGTACGAGCAGTACTTC	TRBJ2-7	-	TRBV6-1	few
CASSLKATGSGNTIYF	TGTGCCAGCAGCTTAAAGGCGACAGGCTCTGGAAACACCATATATTTT	TRBJ1-3	-	TRBV7-2	-
CASSTSWYQETQYF	TGTGCCAGCAGCACAAGTTGGTACCAAGAGACCCAGTACTTC	TRBJ2-5	-	TRBV6-1	large
CASTPSGTDTQYF	TGTGCCAGCACCCCATCGGGCACAGATACGCAGTATTTT	TRBJ2-3	-	TRBV12-3/TRBV12-4	medium-sized
CASSSGLAASYEQYF	TGTGCCAGCAGTTCGGGACTAGCGGCGTCCTACGAGCAGTACTTC	TRBJ2-7	TRBD2	TRBV6-1	many
CASSPWGRDTDTQYF	TGTGCCAGCAGCCCCTGGGGCAGGGACACAGATACGCAGTATTTT	TRBJ2-3	-	TRBV7-2	medium-sized
CASSPGIGYNEQFF	TGTGCCAGCAGTCCTGGGATCGGCTACAATGAGCAGTTCTTC	TRBJ2-1	-	TRBV6-1	-
CASSQEGGDYQPQHF	TGCGCCAGCAGCCAAGAAGGGGGGGATTATCAGCCCCAGCATTTT	TRBJ1-5	-	TRBV4-3	-
CASRFTTGDGNEQYF	TGTGCCAGCCGATTCACTACGGGAGATGGCAATGAGCAGTACTTC	TRBJ2-5	-	TRBV6-1	many
CASGRVQETQFF	TGTGCCAGTGGGCGGGTACAAGAGACCCAGTTCTTC	TRBJ2-1	-	TRBV6-1	many
CASGLVIQSGELFF	TGTGCTAGTGGTTTGGTTATCCAGTCCGGGGAGCTGTTTTTT	TRBJ2-2	-	TRBV12-5	-
CASTLTSGGAREQFF	TGTGCCAGCACCCTGACTAGCGGGGGGGCTAGGGAGCAGTTCTTC	TRBJ2-1	TRBD2	TRBV12-3/TRBV12-4	few
CASSDWGASHEQYF	TGTGCCAGCAGTGATTGGGGGGCGTCGCACGAGCAGTACTTC	TRBJ2-7	-	TRBV6-1	-
CASSAPGTSGRAQYF	TGTGCCAGCAGTGCCCCCGGGACTAGCGGGAGGGCCCAGTACTTC	TRBJ2-5	TRBD2	TRBV6-4	-
CASSAGTIYEQYF	TGTGCCAGCAGTGCCGGGACTATTTACGAGCAGTACTTC	TRBJ2-7	TRBD2	TRBV6-1	medium-sized
CASSFQAGGYEQFF	TGTGCCAGCAGCTTCCAAGCGGGAGGCTACGAGCAGTTCTTC	TRBJ2-1	TRBD2	TRBV7-2	many
CASSRVNEQYF	TGTGCCAGCTCGAGGGTAAATGAGCAGTACTTC	TRBJ2-7	-	TRBV6-1	medium-sized
CASRGQGRGANVLTF	TGTGCCAGCAGGGGACAGGGGAGGGGGGCCAACGTCCTGACTTTC	TRBJ2-6	TRBD1	TRBV12-3/TRBV12-4	medium-sized
CASSFWSQETQFF	TGTGCCAGCAGTTTCTGGTCTCAAGAGACCCAGTTCTTC	TRBJ2-1	-	TRBV27	once
CASSLANPGEQYF	TGTGCCAGCAGTTTAGCCAATCCAGGCGAGCAGTACTTC	TRBJ2-7	-	TRBV12-3/TRBV12-4	medium-sized
CASSLRTGLGENIQFF	TGTGCCAGCAGCTTAAGGACAGGGCTGGGCGAAAACATTCAGTTCTTC	TRBJ2-1	TRBD1	TRBV11-2	few
CASSELEGGPQNIQYF	TGTGCCAGCAGTGAACTTGAGGGCGGGCCGCAAAACATTCAGTACTTC	TRBJ2-4	-	TRBV6-1	-
CATTGLAGGGSGANVLTF	TGTGCCACAACGGGACTAGCGGGAGGGGGGTCTGGGGCCAACGTCCTGACTTTC	TRBJ2-6	TRBD2	TRBV6-1	-
CASSLVDVAGGRSADTQYF	TGTGCCAGCAGCTTAGTAGACGTGGCGGGAGGTCGGAGTGCAGATACGCAGTATTTT	TRBJ2-3	TRBD2	TRBV11-3	medium-sized
CASSLDGGRYNEQFF	TGTGCCAGCAGCTTAGACGGAGGGAGATACAATGAGCAGTTCTTC	TRBJ2-1	-	TRBV11-2	-
CASSLDGGSWEKLFF	TGTGCCAGCAGCTTAGATGGGGGGAGTTGGGAAAAACTGTTTTTT	TRBJ1-4	-	TRBV11-2	few
CASSYRGSGNTIYF	TGTGCCAGCTCCTATAGGGGGTCCGGAAACACCATATATTTT	TRBJ1-3	-	TRBV6-1	-
CASGLALEQFF	TGTGCCAGCGGACTAGCCCTCGAGCAGTTCTTC	TRBJ2-1	TRBD2	TRBV6-1	medium-sized